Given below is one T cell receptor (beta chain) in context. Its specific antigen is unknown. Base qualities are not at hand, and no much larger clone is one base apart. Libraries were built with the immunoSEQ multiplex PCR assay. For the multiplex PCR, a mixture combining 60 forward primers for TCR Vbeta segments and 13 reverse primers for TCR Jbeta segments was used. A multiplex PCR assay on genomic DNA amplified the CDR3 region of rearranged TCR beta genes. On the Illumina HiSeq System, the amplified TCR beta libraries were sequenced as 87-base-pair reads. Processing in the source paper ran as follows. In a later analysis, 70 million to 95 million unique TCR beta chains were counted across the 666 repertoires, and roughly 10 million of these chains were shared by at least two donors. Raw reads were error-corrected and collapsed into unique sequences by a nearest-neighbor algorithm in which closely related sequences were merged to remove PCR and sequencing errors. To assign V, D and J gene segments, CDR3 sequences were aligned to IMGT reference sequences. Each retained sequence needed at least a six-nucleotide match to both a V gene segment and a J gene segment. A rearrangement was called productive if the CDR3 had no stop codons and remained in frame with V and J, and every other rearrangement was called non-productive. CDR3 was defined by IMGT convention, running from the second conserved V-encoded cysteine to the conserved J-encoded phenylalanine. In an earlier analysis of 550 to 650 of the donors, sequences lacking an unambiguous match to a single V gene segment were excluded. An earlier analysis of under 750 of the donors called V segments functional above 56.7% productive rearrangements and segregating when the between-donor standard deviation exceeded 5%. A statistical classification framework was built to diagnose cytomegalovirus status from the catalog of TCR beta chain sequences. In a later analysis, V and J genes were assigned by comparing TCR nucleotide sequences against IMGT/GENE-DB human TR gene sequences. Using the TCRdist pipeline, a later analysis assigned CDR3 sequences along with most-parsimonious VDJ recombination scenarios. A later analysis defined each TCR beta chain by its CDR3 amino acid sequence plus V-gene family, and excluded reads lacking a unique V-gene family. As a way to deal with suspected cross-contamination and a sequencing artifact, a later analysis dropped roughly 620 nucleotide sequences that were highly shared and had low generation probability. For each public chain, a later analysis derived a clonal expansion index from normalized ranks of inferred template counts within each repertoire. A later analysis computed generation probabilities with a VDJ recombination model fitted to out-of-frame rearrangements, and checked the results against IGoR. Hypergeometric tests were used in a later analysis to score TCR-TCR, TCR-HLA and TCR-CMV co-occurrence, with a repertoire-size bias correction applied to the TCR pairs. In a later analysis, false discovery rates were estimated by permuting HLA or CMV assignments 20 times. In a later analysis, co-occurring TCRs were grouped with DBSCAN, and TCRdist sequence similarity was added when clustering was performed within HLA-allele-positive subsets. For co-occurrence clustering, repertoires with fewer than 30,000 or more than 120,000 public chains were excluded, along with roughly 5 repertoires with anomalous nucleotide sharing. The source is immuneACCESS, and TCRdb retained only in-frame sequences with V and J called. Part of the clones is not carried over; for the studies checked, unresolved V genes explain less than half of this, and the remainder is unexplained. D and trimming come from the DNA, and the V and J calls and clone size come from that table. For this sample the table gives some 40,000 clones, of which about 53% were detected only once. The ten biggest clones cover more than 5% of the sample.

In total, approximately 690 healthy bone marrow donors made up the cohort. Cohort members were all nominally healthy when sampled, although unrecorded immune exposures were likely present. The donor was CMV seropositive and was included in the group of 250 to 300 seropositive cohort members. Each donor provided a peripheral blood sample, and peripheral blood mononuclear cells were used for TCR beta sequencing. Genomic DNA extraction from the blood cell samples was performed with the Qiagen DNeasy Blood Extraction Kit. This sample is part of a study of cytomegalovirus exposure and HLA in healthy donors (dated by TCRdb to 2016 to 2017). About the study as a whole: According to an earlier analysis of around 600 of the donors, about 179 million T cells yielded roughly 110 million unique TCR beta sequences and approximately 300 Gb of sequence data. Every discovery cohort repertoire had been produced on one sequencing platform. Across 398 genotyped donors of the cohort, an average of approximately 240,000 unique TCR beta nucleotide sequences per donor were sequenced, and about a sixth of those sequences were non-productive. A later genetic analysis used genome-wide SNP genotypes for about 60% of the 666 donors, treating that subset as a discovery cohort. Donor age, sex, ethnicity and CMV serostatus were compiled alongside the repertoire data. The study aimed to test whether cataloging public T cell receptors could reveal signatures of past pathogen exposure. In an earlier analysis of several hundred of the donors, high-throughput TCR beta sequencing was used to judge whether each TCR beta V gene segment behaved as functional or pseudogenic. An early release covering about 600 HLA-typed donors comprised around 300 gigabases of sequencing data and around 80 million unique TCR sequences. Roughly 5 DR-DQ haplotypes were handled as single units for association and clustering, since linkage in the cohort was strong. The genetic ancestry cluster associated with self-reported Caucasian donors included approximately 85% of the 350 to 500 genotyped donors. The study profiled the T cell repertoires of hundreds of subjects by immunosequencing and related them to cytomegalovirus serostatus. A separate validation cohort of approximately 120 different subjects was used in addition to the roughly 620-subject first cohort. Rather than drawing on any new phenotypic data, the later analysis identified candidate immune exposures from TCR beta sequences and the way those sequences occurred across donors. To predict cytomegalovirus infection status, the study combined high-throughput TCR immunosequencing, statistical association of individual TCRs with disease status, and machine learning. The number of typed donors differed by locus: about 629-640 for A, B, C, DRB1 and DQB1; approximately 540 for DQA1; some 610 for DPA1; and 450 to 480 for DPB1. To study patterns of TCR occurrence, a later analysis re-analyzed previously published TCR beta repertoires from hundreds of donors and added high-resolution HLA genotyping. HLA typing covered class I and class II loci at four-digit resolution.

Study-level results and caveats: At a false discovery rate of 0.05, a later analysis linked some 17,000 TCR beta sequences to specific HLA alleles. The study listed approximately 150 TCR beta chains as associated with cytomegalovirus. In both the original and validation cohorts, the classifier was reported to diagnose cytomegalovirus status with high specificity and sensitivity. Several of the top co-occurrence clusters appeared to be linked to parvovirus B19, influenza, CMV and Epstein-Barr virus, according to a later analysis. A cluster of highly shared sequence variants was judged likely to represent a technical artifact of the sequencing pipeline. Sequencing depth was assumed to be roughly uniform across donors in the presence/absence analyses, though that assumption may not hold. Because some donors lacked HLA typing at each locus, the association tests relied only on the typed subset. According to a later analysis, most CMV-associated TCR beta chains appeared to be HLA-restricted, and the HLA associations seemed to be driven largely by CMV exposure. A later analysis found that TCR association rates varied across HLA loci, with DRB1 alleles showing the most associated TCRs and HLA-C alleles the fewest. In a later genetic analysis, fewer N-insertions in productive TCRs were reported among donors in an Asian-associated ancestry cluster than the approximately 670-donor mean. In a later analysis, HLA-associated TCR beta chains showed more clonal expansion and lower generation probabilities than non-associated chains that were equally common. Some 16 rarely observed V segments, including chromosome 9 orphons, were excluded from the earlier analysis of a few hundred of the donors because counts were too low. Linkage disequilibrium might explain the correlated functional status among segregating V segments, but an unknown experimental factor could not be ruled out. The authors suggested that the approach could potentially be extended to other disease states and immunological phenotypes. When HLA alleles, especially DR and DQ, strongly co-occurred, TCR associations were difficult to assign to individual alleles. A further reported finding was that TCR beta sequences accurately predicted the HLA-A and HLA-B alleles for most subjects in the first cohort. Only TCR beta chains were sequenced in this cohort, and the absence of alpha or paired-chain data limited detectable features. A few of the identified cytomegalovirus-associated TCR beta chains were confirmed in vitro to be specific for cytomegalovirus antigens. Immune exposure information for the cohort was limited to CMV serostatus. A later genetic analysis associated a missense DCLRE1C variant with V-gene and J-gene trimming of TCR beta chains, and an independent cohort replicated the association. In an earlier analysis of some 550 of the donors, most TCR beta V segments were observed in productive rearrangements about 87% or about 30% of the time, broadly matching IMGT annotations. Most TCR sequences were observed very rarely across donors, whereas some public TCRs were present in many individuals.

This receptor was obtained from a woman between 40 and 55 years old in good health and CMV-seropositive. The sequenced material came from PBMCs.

The DNA sequence reads TGTGCCAGCAGCTCGATCAGGGAAGCGACTAATGAAAAACTGTTTTTT. Its translation is CASSSIREATNEKLFF. Here the chain combines TRBV7-9 and TRBJ1-4; TRBD1 is a possible D gene, resting on 5 matching bases. The junction shows trimming of 4 bases on V and 2 bases on J, plus 14 bases between the germline ends. From a lookup of the germline V gene (reference sequence), CDR1 and CDR2 are SEHNR and FQNEAQ. Including the terminal cysteine and phenylalanine, the CDR3 comprises 16 residues. Only the CDR3 part of the read is kept: 48 bases, read in frame from the first base.